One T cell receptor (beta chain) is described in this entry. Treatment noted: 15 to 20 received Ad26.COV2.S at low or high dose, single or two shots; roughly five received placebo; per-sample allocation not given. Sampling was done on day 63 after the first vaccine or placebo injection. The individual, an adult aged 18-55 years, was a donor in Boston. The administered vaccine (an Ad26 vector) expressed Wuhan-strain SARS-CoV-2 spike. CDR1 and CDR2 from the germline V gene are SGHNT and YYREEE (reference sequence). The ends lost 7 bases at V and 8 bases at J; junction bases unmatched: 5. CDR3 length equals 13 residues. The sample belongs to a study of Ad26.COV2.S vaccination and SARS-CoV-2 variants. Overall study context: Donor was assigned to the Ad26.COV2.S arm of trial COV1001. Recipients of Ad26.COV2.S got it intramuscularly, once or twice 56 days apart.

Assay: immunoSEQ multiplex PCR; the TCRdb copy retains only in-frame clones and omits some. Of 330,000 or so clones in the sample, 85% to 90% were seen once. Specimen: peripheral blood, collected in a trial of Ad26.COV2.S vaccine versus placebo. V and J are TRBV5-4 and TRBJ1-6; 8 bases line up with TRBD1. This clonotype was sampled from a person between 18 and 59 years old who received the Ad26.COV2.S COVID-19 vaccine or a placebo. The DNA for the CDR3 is TGTGCCAGCCGCGGGACAGGTTATTCACCCCTCCACTTT. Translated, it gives CASRGTGYSPLHF. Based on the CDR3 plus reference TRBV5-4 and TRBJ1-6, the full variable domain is ETGVTQSPTHLIKTRGQQVTLRCSSQSGHNTVSWYQQALGQGPQFIFQYYREEENGRGNFPPRFSGLQFPNYSSELNVNALELDDSALYLCASRGTGYSPLHFGNGTRLTVT.